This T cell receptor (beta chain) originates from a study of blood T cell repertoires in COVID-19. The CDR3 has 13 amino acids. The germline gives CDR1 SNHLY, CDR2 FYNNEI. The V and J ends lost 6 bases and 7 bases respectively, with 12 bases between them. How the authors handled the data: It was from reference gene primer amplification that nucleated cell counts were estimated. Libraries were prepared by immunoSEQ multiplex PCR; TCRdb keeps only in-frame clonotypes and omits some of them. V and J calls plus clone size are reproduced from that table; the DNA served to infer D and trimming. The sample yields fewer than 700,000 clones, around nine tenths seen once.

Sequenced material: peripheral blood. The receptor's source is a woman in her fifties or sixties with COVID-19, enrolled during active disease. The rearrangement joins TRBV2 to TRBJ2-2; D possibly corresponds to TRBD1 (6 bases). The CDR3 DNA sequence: TGTGCCAGCAGCGCTCAGGGGCTCGGGGAGCTGTTTTTT. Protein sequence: CASSAQGLGELFF.